This TCR beta chain came from a study of human T cells and chemical hapten exposure. On the study more broadly: Chiefly women, the patients showed alopecia areata, totalis or universalis.

In the original analysis: Counting gave a median of roughly 100,000 TCRs per sample, with values ranging from 23,224 to 690,600. TCRdb re-analysed the RACE reads in MiXCR, keeping a single row per CDR3 protein. Clone size and V and J calls follow TCRdb, not the original study. The sample lists more than 85,000 distinct CDR3 sequences, approximately 9% occurring once. The time point denotes: pre-sensitization, week 0. Specified treatment: therapeutic diphenylcyclopropenone sensitization with weekly scalp DPC. This CDR3 has 11 amino acids. V lost 2 bases and J 4 bases, leaving 2 bases between the germline ends. The germline V gene encodes CDR1 GTSNPN and CDR2 SVGIG (reference sequence).

This sequence was found in a man aged 40-50 years with alopecia areata. Some clones in this sample may be carry-over from other donors' samples. This chain joins TRBV30 and TRBJ2-2; D is ambiguous. The sample was whole blood, taken in connection with sensitization to the hapten diphenylcyclopropenone (DPC). As DNA, the CDR3 is TGTGCCTGGAGTCCCACCGGGGAGCTGTTTTTT. It encodes CAWSPTGELFF.